Reported below is one T cell receptor (beta chain). This entry comes from a study of shared clonotypes between healthy human individuals. The length of the CDR3 is 18 residues. CD45RO-negative cells were positively selected for CCR7, leaving out terminally differentiated effector memory CD45RA+ cells. Method: immunoSEQ multiplex PCR; TCRdb's copy keeps in-frame clones and lacks some. The sample lists about 700,000 clones, about 90% seen once, with 24% in the top ten. The chain carries TRBV21-1 and TRBJ1-5; the D call TRBD1 from the table was never checked on the DNA. TRBV21-1 counts as a pseudogene. The sequenced material came from naive CD8+ T cells sorted from blood. The sequence was obtained from a man aged 30-40 years in good health. The DNA of the CDR3 is TGTGCCAGCAGCAAAGTCGGGACAGGGTTTTATAGCAATCAGCCCCAGCATTTT. Its protein product is CASSKVGTGFYSNQPQHF.